The 11 T cell receptor beta chains given below trace back to one sample, sequenced in a study of blood T cell repertoires in COVID-19. The table came from immunoSEQ multiplex PCR; TCRdb's copy has only in-frame clones and leaves some out. The data contain 300,000 to 350,000 clones, about nine tenths of them singletons. The sequencing sample was made of PBMCs or T cells enriched from blood (not recorded which). The receptors come from a woman aged 18-29 years who had recovered from COVID-19.

The genes are TRBV6-2 or TRBV6-3 and TRBJ2-7, with 9 bases identical to TRBD1. Germline CDR1 and CDR2: MNHEY and SVGEGT. This CDR3 is 16 amino acids long. With V trimmed by 2 bases and J by 2 bases, 7 bases remained unmatched. CDR3 region: CASSYPGTGIPYEQYF. The CDR3 DNA reads as TGTGCCAGCAGTTACCCCGGGACAGGGATACCCTACGAGCAGTACTTC.

This chain joins TRBV4-3 and TRBJ2-7; D possibly corresponds to TRBD1 (5 bases). This CDR3 is built from 15 residues. Germline CDR1 and CDR2: LGHNA and YSLEER. The germline V and J ends were trimmed by 1 base and 1 base, with 11 bases remaining between them. This chain's CDR3 is CASSQGAGYSYEQYF. The CDR3 DNA reads TGCGCCAGCAGCCAAGGCGCAGGGTATTCCTACGAGCAGTACTTC.

V usage is TRBV7-2 and J usage is TRBJ2-2; D is perhaps TRBD1 (6 bases). Trimming pared 5 bases from V and 7 bases from J, leaving 17 bases between. This CDR3 is 15 amino acids long. Germline CDR1 and CDR2: SGHTA and FQGNSA. The CDR3, as DNA: TGTGCCAGCAGCCCAAATTTGGGGGCAATCGGGGAGCTGTTTTTT. It yields the protein CASSPNLGAIGELFF.

V gene TRBV30 combines with J gene TRBJ1-6; the D gene is possibly TRBD1 (6 bases). V dropped 8 bases and J dropped 9 bases, with 20 bases sitting between them. Germline values: CDR1 GTSNPN, CDR2 SVGIG (reference sequence). The CDR3 spans 14 residues. The CDR3 spells CAINSGEGGSPLHF. CDR3 sequence (DNA): TGTGCCATAAACTCCGGAGAAGGGGGTTCACCCCTCCACTTT.

V gene TRBV12-3 or TRBV12-4 combines with J gene TRBJ1-1; D is ambiguous. Between the trimmed V and J ends, which lost 2 bases and 1 base, there was a span of 5 bases. The CDR3 length is 13 residues. The CDR3 region is CASSLWQNTEAFF. For the CDR3, the DNA is TGTGCCAGCAGTTTATGGCAGAACACTGAAGCTTTCTTT.

The sample holds one count of this clone. The chain uses TRBV28 and TRBJ1-6; D remains ambiguous. The CDR3 is 16 amino acids. Germline CDR1 and CDR2: MDHEN and SYDVKM. Trimming removed 3 bases from V and 13 bases from J, with 22 bases in between. The CDR3 DNA reads as TGTGCCAGCAGTTTTGTGGTGGAAGGAGGCTCGCGGCCCCTCCACTTT. Its translation is CASSFVVEGGSRPLHF.

V is TRBV28 and J is TRBJ1-5; tentatively, D is TRBD1 (6 bases). Germline loops: CDR1 MDHEN, CDR2 SYDVKM. CDR3 size: 12 residues. Trimming took off 4 bases at V and 11 bases at J, with 12 bases between the two ends. Written as DNA, the CDR3 is TGTGCCAGCAGTTCCGACCAGGGGACCCAGCATTTT. Translating gives CASSSDQGTQHF. The whole variable domain, filled in from reference TRBV28 and TRBJ1-5, reads DVKVTQSSRYLVKRTGEKVFLECVQDMDHENMFWYRQDPGLGLRLIYFSYDVKMKEKGDIPEGYSVSREKKERFSLILESASTNQTSMYLCASSSDQGTQHFGDGTRLSIL.

The rearrangement joins TRBV6-6 to TRBJ1-6; possibly TRBD1 for D (6 bases). V lost 2 bases, J lost 6 bases, and 8 bases lay in between. The CDR3 runs to 14 residues. From germline, CDR1 is MNHNY and CDR2 SVGAGI (reference sequence). The CDR3 here is CASSYADSNSPLHF. CDR3 nucleotides: TGTGCCAGCAGTTACGCGGACAGTAATTCACCCCTCCACTTT.

A few counts support this clone. V gene TRBV11-2 combines with J gene TRBJ2-2; D remains ambiguous. The CDR3 totals 15 residues. With 5 bases removed from V and 1 base from J, the gap between germline ends came to 11 bases. Germline V gene sequence: CDR1 SGHAT, CDR2 FQNNGV. The CDR3 nucleotides are TGTGCCAGCAGCGTCGACCCAGGGAACACCGGGGAGCTGTTTTTT. Its protein is CASSVDPGNTGELFF.

The chain employs TRBV7-6 and TRBJ1-2; tentatively, D is TRBD1 (6 bases). Germline V lookup: CDR1 SGHVS, CDR2 FNYEAQ. The CDR3 length is 13 residues. The V end was cut by 5 bases, the J end by 5 bases, with 12 bases between. CDR3 bases: TGTGCCAGCAGCAGGGAGCAGGGGTATGGCTACACCTTC. It encodes CASSREQGYGYTF. Variable domain in full (rest from reference TRBV7-6 and TRBJ1-2): GAGVSQSPRYKVTKRGQDVALRCDPISGHVSLYWYRQALGQGPEFLTYFNYEAQQDKSGLPNDRFSAERPEGSISTLTIQRTEQRDSAMYRCASSREQGYGYTFGSGTRLTVV.

This clone has a handful of counts. V and J are TRBV7-9 and TRBJ2-1; 7 nucleotides align to TRBD1. Germline CDR1 is SEHNR and CDR2 is FQNEAQ (reference sequence). The CDR3 runs 15 residues. With 5 bases clipped from V and 6 bases from J, the junction kept 10 bases outside the gene matches. The CDR3 sequence is CASSLPGQSLNEQFF. CDR3 DNA: TGTGCCAGCAGCCTACCGGGACAGTCCCTCAATGAGCAGTTCTTC.